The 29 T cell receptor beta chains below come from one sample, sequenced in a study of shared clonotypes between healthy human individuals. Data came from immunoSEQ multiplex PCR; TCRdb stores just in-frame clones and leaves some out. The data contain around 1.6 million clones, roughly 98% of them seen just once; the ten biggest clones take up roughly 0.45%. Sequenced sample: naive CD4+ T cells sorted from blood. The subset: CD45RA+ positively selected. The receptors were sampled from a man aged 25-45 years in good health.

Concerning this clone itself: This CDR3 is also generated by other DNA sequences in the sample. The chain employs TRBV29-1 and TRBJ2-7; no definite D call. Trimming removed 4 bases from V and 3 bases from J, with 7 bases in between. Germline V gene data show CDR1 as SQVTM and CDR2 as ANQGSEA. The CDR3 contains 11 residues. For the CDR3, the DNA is TGCAGCGTTGCGCTCGGCTACGAGCAGTACTTC. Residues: CSVALGYEQYF.

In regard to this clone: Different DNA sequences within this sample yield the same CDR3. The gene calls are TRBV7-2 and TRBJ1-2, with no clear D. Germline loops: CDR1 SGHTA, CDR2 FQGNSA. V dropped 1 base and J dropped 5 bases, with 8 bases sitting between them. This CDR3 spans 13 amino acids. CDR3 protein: CASSLEQFYGYTF. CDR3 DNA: TGTGCCAGCAGCTTAGAACAATTTTATGGCTACACCTTC.

CDR3 amino acids: CASSLVGPGLGNEQFF. The CDR3 DNA reads as TGTGCCAGCAGCTTAGTGGGACCAGGTTTGGGGAATGAGCAGTTCTTC. The chain combines TRBV7-6 with TRBJ2-1, with D tentatively TRBD1 or TRBD2 (5 bases each). The germline gives CDR1 SGHVS, CDR2 FNYEAQ. V lost 1 base, J lost 7 bases, and 17 bases lay in between. The CDR3 covers 16 residues.

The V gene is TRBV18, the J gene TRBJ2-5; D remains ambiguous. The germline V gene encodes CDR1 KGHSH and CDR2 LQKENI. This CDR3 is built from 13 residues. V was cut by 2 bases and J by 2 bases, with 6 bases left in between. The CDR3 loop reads CASSPKQQETQYF. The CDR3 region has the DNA TGTGCCAGCTCACCAAAACAGCAAGAGACCCAGTACTTC.

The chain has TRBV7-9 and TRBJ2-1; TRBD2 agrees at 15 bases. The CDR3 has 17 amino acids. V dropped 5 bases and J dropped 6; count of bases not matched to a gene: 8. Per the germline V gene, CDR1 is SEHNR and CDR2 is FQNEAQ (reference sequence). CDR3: CASSRGLAGGWANEQFF. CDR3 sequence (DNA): TGTGCCAGCAGCAGGGGACTAGCGGGAGGCTGGGCCAATGAGCAGTTCTTC.

The CDR3 reads CASSLAQLNTEAFF. In nucleotides, the CDR3 is TGTGCCAGCAGCTTAGCACAGCTGAACACTGAAGCTTTCTTT. The chain carries TRBV7-6 and TRBJ1-1, with D hard to call. V lost 0 bases and J 0 bases, leaving 5 bases between the germline ends. Germline V lookup: CDR1 SGHVS, CDR2 FNYEAQ. The CDR3 has 14 amino acids.

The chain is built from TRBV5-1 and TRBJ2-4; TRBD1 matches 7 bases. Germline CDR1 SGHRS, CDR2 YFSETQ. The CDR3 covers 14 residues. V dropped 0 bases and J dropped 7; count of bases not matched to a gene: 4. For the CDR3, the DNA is TGCGCCAGCAGCTTGGGACAGGGTGGGAACATTCAGTACTTC. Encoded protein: CASSLGQGGNIQYF.

The CDR3 protein is CATSGVAGETQYF. The CDR3 region has the DNA TGTGCCACCTCCGGGGTGGCGGGCGAGACCCAGTACTTC. V gene TRBV18 combines with J gene TRBJ2-5; D is perhaps TRBD2 (5 bases). This CDR3 region has 13 residues. Germline loops: CDR1 KGHSH, CDR2 LQKENI. The V gene lost 10 bases and the J gene lost 5 bases, with 17 bases spanning the gap.

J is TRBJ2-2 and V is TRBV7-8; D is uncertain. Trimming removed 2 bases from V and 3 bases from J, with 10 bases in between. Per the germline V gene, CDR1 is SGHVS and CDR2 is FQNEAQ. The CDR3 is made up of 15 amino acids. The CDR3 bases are TGTGCCAGCAGCTTATCTAGAGATTACACCGGGGAGCTGTTTTTT. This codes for CASSLSRDYTGELFF. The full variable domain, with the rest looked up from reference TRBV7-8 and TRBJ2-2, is GAGVSQSPRYKVAKRGQDVALRCDPISGHVSLFWYQQALGQGPEFLTYFQNEAQLDKSGLPSDRFFAERPEGSVSTLKIQRTQQEDSAVYLCASSLSRDYTGELFFGEGSRLTVL.

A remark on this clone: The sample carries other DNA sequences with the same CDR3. The CDR3: CASSPGTASYEQYF. CDR3 nucleotides: TGTGCCAGCTCACCCGGGACAGCTTCCTACGAGCAGTACTTC. The rearrangement uses TRBV18 and TRBJ2-7, with TRBD1 identical over 7 bases. With 3 bases clipped from V and 1 base from J, the junction kept 3 bases outside the gene matches. The CDR3 is 14 residues long. The germline V gene has CDR1 KGHSH and CDR2 LQKENI. The full variable domain, completed using reference TRBV18 and TRBJ2-7, is NAGVMQNPRHLVRRRGQEARLRCSPMKGHSHVYWYRQLPEEGLKFMVYLQKENIIDESGMPKERFSAEFPKEGPSILRIQQVVRGDSAAYFCASSPGTASYEQYFGPGTRLTVT.

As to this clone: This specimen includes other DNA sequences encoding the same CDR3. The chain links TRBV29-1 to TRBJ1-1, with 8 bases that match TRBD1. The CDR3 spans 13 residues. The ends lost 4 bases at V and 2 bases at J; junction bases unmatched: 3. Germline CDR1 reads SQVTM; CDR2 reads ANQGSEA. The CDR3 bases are TGCAGCGTTGTCAGGGGGCTAAACACTGAAGCTTTCTTT. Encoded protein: CSVVRGLNTEAFF. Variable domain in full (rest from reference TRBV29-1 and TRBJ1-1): SAVISQKPSRDICQRGTSLTIQCQVDSQVTMMFWYRQQPGQSLTLIATANQGSEATYESGFVIDKFPISRPNLTFSTLTVSNMSPEDSSIYLCSVVRGLNTEAFFGQGTRLTVV.

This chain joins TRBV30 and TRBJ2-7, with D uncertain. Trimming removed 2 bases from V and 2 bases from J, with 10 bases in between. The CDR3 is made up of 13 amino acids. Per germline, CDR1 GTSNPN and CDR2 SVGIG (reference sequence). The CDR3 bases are TGTGCCTGGAGTCATGGTCTGGCCTACGAGCAGTACTTC. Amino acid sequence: CAWSHGLAYEQYF.

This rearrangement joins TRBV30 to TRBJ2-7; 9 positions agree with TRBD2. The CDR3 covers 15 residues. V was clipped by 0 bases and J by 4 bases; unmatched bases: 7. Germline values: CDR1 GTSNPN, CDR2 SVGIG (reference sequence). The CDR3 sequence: CAWSVRGSGRYEQYF. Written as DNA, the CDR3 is TGTGCCTGGAGTGTACGGGGTAGCGGGAGATACGAGCAGTACTTC.

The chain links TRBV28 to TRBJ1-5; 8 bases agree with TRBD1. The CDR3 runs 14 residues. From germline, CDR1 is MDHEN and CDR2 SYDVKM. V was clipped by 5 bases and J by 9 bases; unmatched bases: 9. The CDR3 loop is CASSTGQGGGPQHF. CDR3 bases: TGTGCCAGCAGTACCGGACAGGGAGGGGGGCCCCAGCATTTT.

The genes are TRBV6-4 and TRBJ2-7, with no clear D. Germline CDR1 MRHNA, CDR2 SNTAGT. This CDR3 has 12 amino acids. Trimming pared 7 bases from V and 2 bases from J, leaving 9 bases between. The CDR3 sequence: CASILGPYEQYF. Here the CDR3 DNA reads TGTGCCAGCATACTGGGCCCCTACGAGCAGTACTTC.

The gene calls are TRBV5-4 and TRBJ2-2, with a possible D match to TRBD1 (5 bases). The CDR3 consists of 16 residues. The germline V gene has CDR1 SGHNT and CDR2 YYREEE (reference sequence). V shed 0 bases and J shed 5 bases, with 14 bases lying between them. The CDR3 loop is CASSLESGRNTGELFF. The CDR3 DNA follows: TGTGCCAGCAGCTTGGAGTCAGGGCGGAATACCGGGGAGCTGTTTTTT.

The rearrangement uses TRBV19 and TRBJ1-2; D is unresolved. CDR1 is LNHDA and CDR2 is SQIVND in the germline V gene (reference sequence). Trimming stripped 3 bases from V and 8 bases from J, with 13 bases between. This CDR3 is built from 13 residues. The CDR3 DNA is TGTGCCAGTAGTATCTCCCTTCGTAGGGGCTACACCTTC. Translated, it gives CASSISLRRGYTF.

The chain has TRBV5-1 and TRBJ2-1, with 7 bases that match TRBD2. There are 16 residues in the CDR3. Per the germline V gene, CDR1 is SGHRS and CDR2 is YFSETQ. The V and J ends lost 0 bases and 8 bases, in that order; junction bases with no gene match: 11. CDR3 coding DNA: TGCGCCAGCAGCTTGGCCGGGCTAGCGGTCTCGGATGAGCAGTTCTTC. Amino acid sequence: CASSLAGLAVSDEQFF.

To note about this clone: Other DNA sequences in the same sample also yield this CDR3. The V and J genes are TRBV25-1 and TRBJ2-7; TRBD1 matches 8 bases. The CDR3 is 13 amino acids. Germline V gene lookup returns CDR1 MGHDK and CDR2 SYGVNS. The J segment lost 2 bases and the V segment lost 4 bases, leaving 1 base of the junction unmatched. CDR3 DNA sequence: TGTGCCAGCAGTGGGACAGGGACCTACGAGCAGTACTTC. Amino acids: CASSGTGTYEQYF.

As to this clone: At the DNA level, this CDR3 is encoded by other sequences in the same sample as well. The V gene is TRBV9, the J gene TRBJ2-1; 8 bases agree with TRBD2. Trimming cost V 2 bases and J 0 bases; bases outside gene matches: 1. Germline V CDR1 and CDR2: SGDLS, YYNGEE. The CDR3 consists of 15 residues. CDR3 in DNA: TGTGCCAGCAGCGTGAGCGGGAGCTCCTACAATGAGCAGTTCTTC. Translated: CASSVSGSSYNEQFF. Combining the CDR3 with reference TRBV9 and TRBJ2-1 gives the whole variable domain DSGVTQTPKHLITATGQRVTLRCSPRSGDLSVYWYQQSLDQGLQFLIQYYNGEERAKGNILERFSAQQFPDLHSELNLSSLELGDSALYFCASSVSGSSYNEQFFGPGTRLTVL.

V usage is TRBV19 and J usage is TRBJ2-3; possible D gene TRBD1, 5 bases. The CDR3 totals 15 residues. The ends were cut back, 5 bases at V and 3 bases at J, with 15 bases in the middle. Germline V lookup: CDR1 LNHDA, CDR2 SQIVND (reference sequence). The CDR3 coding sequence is TGTGCCAGTAGTCCGATAGACAGACCTACAGATACGCAGTATTTT. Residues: CASSPIDRPTDTQYF.

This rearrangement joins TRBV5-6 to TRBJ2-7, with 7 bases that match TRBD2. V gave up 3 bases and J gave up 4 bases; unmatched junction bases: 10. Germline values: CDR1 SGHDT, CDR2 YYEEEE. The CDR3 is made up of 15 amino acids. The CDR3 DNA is TGTGCCAGCAGCTCCCCGGGACTACCCTTGTACGAGCAGTACTTC. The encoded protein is CASSSPGLPLYEQYF.

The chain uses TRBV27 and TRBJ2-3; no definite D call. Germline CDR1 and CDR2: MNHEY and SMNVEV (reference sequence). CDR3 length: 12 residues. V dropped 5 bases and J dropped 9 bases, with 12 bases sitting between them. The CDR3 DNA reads TGTGCCAGCAGTCCTCCAGTTGGGACGCAGTATTTT. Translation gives CASSPPVGTQYF.

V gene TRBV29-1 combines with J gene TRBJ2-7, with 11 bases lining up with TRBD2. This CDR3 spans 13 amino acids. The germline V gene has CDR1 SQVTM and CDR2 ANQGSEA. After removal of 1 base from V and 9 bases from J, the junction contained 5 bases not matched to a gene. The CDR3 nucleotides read TGCAGCGTTGAAGGGTTAGCGGGAGGGTGGCAGTACTTC. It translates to CSVEGLAGGWQYF.

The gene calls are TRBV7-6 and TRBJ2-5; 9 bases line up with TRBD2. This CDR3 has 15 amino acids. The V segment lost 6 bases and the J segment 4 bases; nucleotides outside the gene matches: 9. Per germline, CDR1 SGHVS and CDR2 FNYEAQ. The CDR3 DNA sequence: TGTGCCAGCAGTTCTGTAGCGGGAGTCGGAGAGACCCAGTACTTC. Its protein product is CASSSVAGVGETQYF.

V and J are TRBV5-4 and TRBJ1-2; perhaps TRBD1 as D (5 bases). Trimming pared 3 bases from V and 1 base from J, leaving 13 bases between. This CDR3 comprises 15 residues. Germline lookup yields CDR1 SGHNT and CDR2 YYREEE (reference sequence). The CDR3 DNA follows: TGTGCCAGCAGCTCGGCGCGGGGGGTTAACTATGGCTACACCTTC. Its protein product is CASSSARGVNYGYTF.

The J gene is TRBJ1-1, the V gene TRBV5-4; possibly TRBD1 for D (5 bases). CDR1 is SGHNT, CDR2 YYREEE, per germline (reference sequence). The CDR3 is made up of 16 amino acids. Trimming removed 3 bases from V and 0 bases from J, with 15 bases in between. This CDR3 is CASSSLGGAMNTEAFF. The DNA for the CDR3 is TGTGCCAGCAGCTCCCTGGGAGGGGCTATGAACACTGAAGCTTTCTTT.

The CDR3 reads CASRPGPSTNEKLFF. In DNA, the CDR3 is TGTGCCAGCAGACCCGGTCCATCAACTAATGAAAAACTGTTTTTT. This chain connects TRBV5-4 to TRBJ1-4; D is ambiguous. CDR3 size: 15 residues. Deletions cut 5 bases from V and 0 bases from J, with 11 bases between. Germline CDR1 reads SGHNT; CDR2 reads YYREEE (reference sequence).

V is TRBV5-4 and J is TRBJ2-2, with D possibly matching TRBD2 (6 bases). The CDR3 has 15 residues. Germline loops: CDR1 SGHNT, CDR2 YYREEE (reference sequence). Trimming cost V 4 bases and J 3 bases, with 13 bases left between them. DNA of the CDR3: TGTGCCAGCAGCCGTCGGGACTCGTACACCGGGGAGCTGTTTTTT. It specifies CASSRRDSYTGELFF. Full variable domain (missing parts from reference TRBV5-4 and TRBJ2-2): ETGVTQSPTHLIKTRGQQVTLRCSSQSGHNTVSWYQQALGQGPQFIFQYYREEENGRGNFPPRFSGLQFPNYSSELNVNALELDDSALYLCASSRRDSYTGELFFGEGSRLTVL.